In this sample, the clone carrying this T cell receptor (beta chain) turned up many times. Its antigen is as yet unknown. The sample originates from a study of T cells in Graves' hyperthyroidism and ophthalmopathy. Study-level background: Initial diagnosis, before any treatment, was when peripheral blood was collected.

The length of the CDR3 is 14 residues. Germline CDR1 and CDR2: SEHNR and FQNEAQ (reference sequence). V lost 4 bases and J lost 0; bases outside the gene matches: 2. TCR beta CDR3 regions were amplified from RNA transcripts. Initially, a first-round RT-PCR of the TCR CDR3 employed the HTBI primer set. TCRdb independently ran MiXCR on the multiplex PCR reads; one entry per CDR3 protein. Here the sample spans about 350,000 distinct CDR3 sequences, 18% being singletons. Study results and caveats: Ophthalmopathy prediction by the model preceded onset by a median about 6 months.

Ophthalmopathy patients all had a Clinical Activity Score of at least 3, a NOSPECS grade of at least 4 and disease under 3 months old. Clinical symptoms, serum thyroxine, TRAb, thyroid ultrasound and orbital computed tomography established diagnosis. The specimen sequenced was blood. This receptor was identified in a woman aged 40-49 years with Graves' ophthalmopathy. The chain uses TRBV7-9 and TRBJ2-5, with 7 bases that match TRBD2. The CDR3 DNA reads as TGTGCCAGCAGCTCACTAGCGAACCAAGAGACCCAGTACTTC. Translated, it gives CASSSLANQETQYF.